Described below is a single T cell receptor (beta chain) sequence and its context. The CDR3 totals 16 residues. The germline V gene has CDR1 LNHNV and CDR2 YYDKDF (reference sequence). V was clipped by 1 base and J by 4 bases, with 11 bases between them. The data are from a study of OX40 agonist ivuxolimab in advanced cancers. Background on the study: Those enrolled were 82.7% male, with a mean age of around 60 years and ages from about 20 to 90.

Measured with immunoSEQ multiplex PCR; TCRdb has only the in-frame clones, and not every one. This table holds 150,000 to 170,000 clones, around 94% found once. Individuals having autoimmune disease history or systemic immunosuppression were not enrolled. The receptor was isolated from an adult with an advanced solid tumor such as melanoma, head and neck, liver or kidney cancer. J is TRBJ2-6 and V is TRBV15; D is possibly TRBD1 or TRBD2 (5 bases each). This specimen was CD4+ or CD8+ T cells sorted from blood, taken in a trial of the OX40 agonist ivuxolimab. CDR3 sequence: CATSRGGTAGANVLTF. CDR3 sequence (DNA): TGTGCCACCAGCAGAGGAGGGACGGCCGGGGCCAACGTCCTGACTTTC. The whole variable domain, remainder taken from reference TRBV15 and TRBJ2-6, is DAMVIQNPRYQVTQFGKPVTLSCSQTLNHNVMYWYQQKSSQAPKLLFHYYDKDFNNEADTPDNFQSRRPNTSFCFLDIRSPGLGDTAMYLCATSRGGTAGANVLTFGAGSRLTVL.